The T cell receptor (beta chain) described here comes from a study of T-cell memory formation after mild COVID-19. Per germline, CDR1 SQVTM and CDR2 ANQGSEA. The CDR3 is 13 residues long. Trimming shortened V by 4 bases and J by 1 base, and 7 bases separated the two germline ends. Study-level findings and limits: Researchers report contracting CD4+ clones mostly in CM and EM, with CD8+ clones in EMRA. In pre-infection memory, a portion of responding clones appeared, which suggested that cross-reactive memory joined. While clones contracting from day 15 to 85 were balanced between CD4 and CD8, later expanders leaned CD4+. Clones from the second wave (peaking day 37) had unconfirmed SARS-CoV-2 specificity.

Concerning this clonotype itself: The antigen remains unidentified.

MiXCR, run by TCRdb on the 5' RACE reads, gives a single entry per CDR3 protein. The data contain 580,000 or so distinct CDR3 sequences, 17% of them singletons. Sequenced: PBMCs or a T cell subset sorted from them (not recorded which). The receptor comes from an adult woman who had mild COVID-19 (a few samples of this study predate the infection). Cell type and time point are not known. The chain is built from TRBV29-1 and TRBJ2-2; D is uncertain. The CDR3 loop reads CSVGMENTGELFF. CDR3 nucleotide sequence: TGCAGCGTTGGGATGGAGAACACCGGGGAGCTGTTTTTT.